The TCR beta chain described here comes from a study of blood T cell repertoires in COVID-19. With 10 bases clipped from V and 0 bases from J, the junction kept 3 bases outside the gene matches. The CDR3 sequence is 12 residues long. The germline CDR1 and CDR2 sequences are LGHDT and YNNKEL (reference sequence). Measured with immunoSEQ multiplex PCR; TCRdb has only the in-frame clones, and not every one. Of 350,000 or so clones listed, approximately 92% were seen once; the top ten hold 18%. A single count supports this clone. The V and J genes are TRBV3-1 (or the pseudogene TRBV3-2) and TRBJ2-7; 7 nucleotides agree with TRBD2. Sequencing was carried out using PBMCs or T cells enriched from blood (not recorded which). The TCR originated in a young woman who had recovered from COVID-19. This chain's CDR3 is CATGGSSYEQYF. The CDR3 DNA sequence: TGTGCCACCGGGGGGAGCTCCTACGAGCAGTACTTC.